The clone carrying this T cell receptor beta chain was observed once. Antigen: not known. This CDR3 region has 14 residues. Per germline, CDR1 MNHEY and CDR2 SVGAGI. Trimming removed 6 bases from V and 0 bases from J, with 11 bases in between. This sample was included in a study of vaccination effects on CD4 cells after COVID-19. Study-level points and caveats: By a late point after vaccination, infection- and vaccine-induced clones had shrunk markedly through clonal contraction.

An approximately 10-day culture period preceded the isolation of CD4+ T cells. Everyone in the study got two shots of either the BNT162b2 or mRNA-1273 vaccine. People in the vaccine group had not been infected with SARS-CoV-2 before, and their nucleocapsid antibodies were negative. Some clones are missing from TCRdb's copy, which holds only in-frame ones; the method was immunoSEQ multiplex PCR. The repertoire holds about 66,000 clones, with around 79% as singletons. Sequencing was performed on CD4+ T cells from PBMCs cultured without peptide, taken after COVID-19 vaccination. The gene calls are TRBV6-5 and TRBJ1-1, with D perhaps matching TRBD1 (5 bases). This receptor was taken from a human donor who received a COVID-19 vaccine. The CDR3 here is CASREGLVNTEAFF. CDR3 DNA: TGTGCCAGCAGGGAGGGGTTGGTGAACACTGAAGCTTTCTTT.